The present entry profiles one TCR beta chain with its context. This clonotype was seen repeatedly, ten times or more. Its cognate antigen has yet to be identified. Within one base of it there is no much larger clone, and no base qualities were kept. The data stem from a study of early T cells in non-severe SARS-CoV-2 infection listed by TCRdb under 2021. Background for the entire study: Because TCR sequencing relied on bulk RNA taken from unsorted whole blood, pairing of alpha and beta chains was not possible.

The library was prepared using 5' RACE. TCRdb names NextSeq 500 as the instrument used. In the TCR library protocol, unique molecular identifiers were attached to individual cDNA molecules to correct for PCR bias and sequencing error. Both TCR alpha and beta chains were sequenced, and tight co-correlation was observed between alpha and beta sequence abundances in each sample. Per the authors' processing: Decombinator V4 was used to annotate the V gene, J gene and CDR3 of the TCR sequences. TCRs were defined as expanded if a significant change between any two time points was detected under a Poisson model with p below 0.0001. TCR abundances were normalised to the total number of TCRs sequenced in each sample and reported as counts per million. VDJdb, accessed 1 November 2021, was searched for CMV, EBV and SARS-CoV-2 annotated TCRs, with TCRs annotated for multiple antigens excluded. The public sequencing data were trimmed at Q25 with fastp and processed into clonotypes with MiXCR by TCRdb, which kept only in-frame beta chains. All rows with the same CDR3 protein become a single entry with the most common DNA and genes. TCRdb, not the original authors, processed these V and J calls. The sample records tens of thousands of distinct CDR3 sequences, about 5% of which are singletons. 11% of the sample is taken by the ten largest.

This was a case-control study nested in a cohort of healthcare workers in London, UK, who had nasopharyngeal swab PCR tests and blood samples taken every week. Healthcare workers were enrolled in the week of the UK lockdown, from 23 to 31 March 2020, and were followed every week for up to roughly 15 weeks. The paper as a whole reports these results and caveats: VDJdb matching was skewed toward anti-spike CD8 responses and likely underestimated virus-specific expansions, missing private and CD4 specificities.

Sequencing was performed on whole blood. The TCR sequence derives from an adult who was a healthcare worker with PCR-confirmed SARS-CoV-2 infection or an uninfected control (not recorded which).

The CDR3 has the sequence CASSRGQRNTGELFF. The DNA sequence reads TGTGCCAGCAGTCGAGGACAGAGAAACACCGGGGAGCTGTTTTTT. The chain was built from TRBV6-5 and TRBJ2-2, with TRBD1 as a weak D call on 6 bases. Trimming removed 5 bases from V and 2 bases from J, leaving 12 bases between the germline ends. The CDR3, from cysteine to phenylalanine, totals 15 residues. Only the CDR3 DNA stays, 45 bases, in frame from base 1. CDR1 and CDR2, per the germline V gene, are MNHEY and SVGAGI.